This T cell receptor beta chain comes out of a study of blood T cell repertoires in COVID-19. The CDR3 runs to 13 residues. Germline V gene sequence: CDR1 LGHDT, CDR2 YNNKEL (reference sequence). The V and J ends lost 8 bases and 1 base, in that order; junction bases with no gene match: 4. The data were produced by immunoSEQ multiplex PCR, yet TCRdb's version contains in-frame clones alone and is incomplete. The profile shows 150,000 to 180,000 clones, about 90% of them singletons. This sequence originates from a man aged 45-65 years with acute or convalescent COVID-19. The sample was peripheral blood. J is TRBJ1-1 and V is TRBV3-1 (or the pseudogene TRBV3-2), with 7 bases fitting TRBD1. As DNA, the CDR3 is TGTGCCAGCGGTTCAGGGGGGAACACTGAAGCTTTCTTT. Its translation is CASGSGGNTEAFF.